This record covers a single TCR beta chain. Participants were aged roughly 18 to 90 years, lived in around 25 US areas, and enrolled virtually. Researchers sorted participants into cohorts using their self-reported clinical history. This sample was taken from a study of blood T cell repertoires in COVID-19. Overall study: Samples taken during acute and convalescent COVID-19 were collected in the United States, Italy and Spain.

In the original analysis: By means of reference gene primer amplification, nucleated cell counts were estimated. Profiling relied on immunoSEQ multiplex PCR, and the TCRdb table lists in-frame clones only, not all of them. V, J and clone size are taken as reported in that table, and D and trimming were inferred from the DNA itself. The sample has some 150,000 clones; about 80% are singletons. V lost 5 bases to trimming and J lost 2 bases, with 13 bases between them. Germline loops: CDR1 ENHRY, CDR2 SYGVKD. The CDR3 length is 14 residues. V gene TRBV10-3 combines with J gene TRBJ2-7; D unclear. The sample consisted of PBMCs or T cells enriched from blood (not recorded which). The clonotype comes from a woman aged 45 to 65 who had recovered from COVID-19. The CDR3 region is CAISQTGFTYEQYF. The CDR3 nucleotides are TGTGCCATCAGTCAAACGGGTTTTACCTACGAGCAGTACTTC.